Below are 16 T cell receptor beta chains sequenced from a single sample in a study of blood T cell repertoires in COVID-19. Sequencing used immunoSEQ multiplex PCR; TCRdb keeps in-frame clones, though not all of them. The table includes around 250,000 clones, about 83% detected once. The specimen sequenced was peripheral blood. Every receptor here comes from a man older than 75 with acute or convalescent COVID-19.

The gene calls are TRBV19 and TRBJ1-1; a weak D match, TRBD1 (5 bases). This CDR3 spans 13 amino acids. CDR1 is LNHDA and CDR2 is SQIVND in the germline V gene (reference sequence). Trimming took 10 bases from V and 5 from J, leaving 17 bases between them. The CDR3 nucleotides are TGTGCCACGCGCTGGGGGACTGGGACTGAAGCTTTCTTT. As protein: CATRWGTGTEAFF.

The count of this clone is one. This chain links TRBV6-1 with TRBJ2-7; D call uncertain. The CDR3 extends over 12 amino acids. The germline CDR1 and CDR2 sequences are MNHNS and SASEGT. V lost 3 bases and J lost 6, with 9 bases in between. The DNA for the CDR3 is TGTGCCAGCAGTGAGGGTCAGGTCGAGCAGTACTTC. Translation: CASSEGQVEQYF.

The chain links TRBV5-1 to TRBJ2-3; 9 positions match TRBD2. The CDR3 extends over 16 amino acids. Germline values: CDR1 SGHRS, CDR2 YFSETQ. With V trimmed by 3 bases and J by 6 bases, 11 bases remained unmatched. The CDR3 coding sequence is TGCGCCAGCAGCTCGCGCGGTAGCGGGAGTTTTGATACGCAGTATTTT. It codes for CASSSRGSGSFDTQYF.

This clone was picked up one time. J is TRBJ1-5 and V is TRBV3-1 (or the pseudogene TRBV3-2); 9 bases align to TRBD1. Germline V gene sequence: CDR1 LGHDT, CDR2 YNNKEL (reference sequence). Trimming took 3 bases from V and 2 from J; bases not matched to a gene: 5. CDR3 length equals 16 residues. Written as DNA, the CDR3 is TGTGCCAGCAGCCAGACACAGGGGGCGGGCAATCAGCCCCAGCATTTT. Translation gives CASSQTQGAGNQPQHF.

The genes are TRBV5-8 and TRBJ1-5; D possibly corresponds to TRBD1 (6 bases). Germline values: CDR1 SGHTS, CDR2 YDEGEE. The CDR3 is 14 residues long. The V end lost 3 bases, the J end lost 5 bases, and 12 bases lay between the germline ends. The CDR3 sequence: CASSSPTGYQPQHF. CDR3 sequence (DNA): TGTGCCAGCAGCTCCCCGACAGGTTATCAGCCCCAGCATTTT.

Notes on this clone: The junction departs from germline at one end; a sequencing error may be responsible. The chain has TRBV7-7 and TRBJ1-4; 8 bases are a match to TRBD1. From germline, CDR1 is SSHAT and CDR2 FNYEAQ (reference sequence). CDR3 length equals 15 residues. CDR3 nucleotides: TGTGCTAGCAGCTCACAGACAGGGGATAATGAAAAACTGTTTTTT. Its translation: CASSSQTGDNEKLFF.

This chain connects TRBV11-3 to TRBJ2-3; TRBD2 matches at 11 bases. In germline, CDR1 is SGHNT, CDR2 YENEEA. Trimming cost V 6 bases and J 1 base; bases outside gene matches: 6. The CDR3 length is 16 residues. CDR3 sequence reads: CASSSSGGFGTDTQYF. The CDR3 DNA follows: TGTGCCAGCAGTTCTAGCGGGGGGTTTGGCACAGATACGCAGTATTTT. The full variable domain, its missing parts supplied by reference TRBV11-3 and TRBJ2-3, is EAGVVQSPRYKIIEKKQPVAFWCNPISGHNTLYWYLQNLGQGPELLIRYENEEAVDDSQLPKDRFSAERLKGVDSTLKIQPAELGDSAVYLCASSSSGGFGTDTQYFGPGTRLTVL.

V gene TRBV19 combines with J gene TRBJ1-3; D is possibly TRBD1 (6 bases). The V and J ends lost 8 bases and 0 bases respectively, with 23 bases between them. This CDR3 is built from 18 residues. Germline loops: CDR1 LNHDA, CDR2 SQIVND (reference sequence). This chain's CDR3 is CASGPHGTQPSSGNTIYF. CDR3 DNA: TGTGCCAGTGGGCCTCACGGGACACAGCCCTCCTCTGGAAACACCATATATTTT.

About this clone: At one end, the junction sequence differs from germline, possibly due to a read error. The chain links TRBV18 to TRBJ1-6; 8 positions match TRBD1. CDR1 KGHSH and CDR2 LQKENI come from the germline V gene. This CDR3 region has 14 residues. CDR3: CASSPGQGVLPPHF. DNA of the CDR3: TGTGCCAGCTCACCCGGACAGGGCGTGTTGCCCCCCCACTTT.

The rearrangement joins TRBV6-2 or TRBV6-3 to TRBJ1-2, with D hard to call. V lost 3 bases and J 3 bases, leaving 11 bases between the germline ends. Looked up from germline, CDR1 is MNHEY and CDR2 is SVGEGT. The CDR3 spans 14 residues. The CDR3 nucleotides read TGTGCCAGCAGTTATCAGCCAGACTACTATGGCTACACCTTC. It translates to CASSYQPDYYGYTF.

The chain is built from TRBV7-2 and TRBJ2-5, with D unresolved. CDR1 and CDR2 (germline): SGHTA, FQGNSA. The CDR3 runs to 14 residues. The germline V and J ends were trimmed by 3 bases and 3 bases, with 11 bases remaining between them. CDR3 loop: CASSFGSREETQYF. The CDR3 DNA sequence: TGTGCCAGCAGCTTCGGTTCGCGCGAAGAGACCCAGTACTTC.

CDR3 nucleotides: TGTGCCAGCAGTTTAGGAGGGACGCCTCCTGAAGCTTTCTTT. Encoded protein: CASSLGGTPPEAFF. This chain connects TRBV28 to TRBJ1-1; D is possibly TRBD1 (5 bases). The ends were cut back, 2 bases at V and 6 bases at J, with 13 bases in the middle. The CDR3 runs 14 residues. CDR1 and CDR2 from the germline V gene are MDHEN and SYDVKM.

The CDR3 loop reads CSSPGQSNTEAFF. The CDR3 bases are TGCAGCTCTCCGGGACAATCGAACACTGAAGCTTTCTTT. The J gene is TRBJ1-1, the V gene TRBV29-1, with D tentatively TRBD1 (6 bases). CDR3 size: 13 residues. V was pared by 8 bases and J by 1 base, with 14 bases between. Germline lookup yields CDR1 SQVTM and CDR2 ANQGSEA.

This sequence joins TRBV28 and TRBJ1-2, with D unresolved. V was clipped by 6 bases and J by 8 bases, with 19 bases between them. The CDR3 sequence is 14 residues long. The germline V gene encodes CDR1 MDHEN and CDR2 SYDVKM. The CDR3 loop reads CASRPEDGVRGYTF. As DNA, the CDR3 is TGTGCCAGCAGACCCGAAGACGGGGTAAGGGGCTACACCTTC.

This chain links TRBV19 with TRBJ1-5, with 7 bases that match TRBD1. The CDR3 length is 15 residues. Germline trimming cut 1 base from V and 6 bases from J; bases unmatched to any gene: 6. Germline lookup yields CDR1 LNHDA and CDR2 SQIVND (reference sequence). CDR3 sequence reads: CASSIATGSSQPQHF. The DNA of the CDR3 is TGTGCCAGTAGTATAGCGACAGGGTCGAGTCAGCCCCAGCATTTT. The full variable domain, in which reference TRBV19 and TRBJ1-5 provide the parts outside the CDR3, is DGGITQSPKYLFRKEGQNVTLSCEQNLNHDAMYWYRQDPGQGLRLIYYSQIVNDFQKGDIAEGYSVSREKKESFPLTVTSAQKNPTAFYLCASSIATGSSQPQHFGDGTRLSIL.

The J gene is TRBJ2-6, the V gene TRBV18; the D gene is possibly TRBD1 (5 bases). Germline V CDR1 and CDR2: KGHSH, LQKENI. This CDR3 is 16 amino acids long. V was trimmed by 3 bases and J by 1 base, leaving 10 bases between them. The CDR3 DNA reads TGTGCCAGCTCACCGCAAGGGGCTTCTGGGGCCAACGTCCTGACTTTC. Protein product: CASSPQGASGANVLTF.